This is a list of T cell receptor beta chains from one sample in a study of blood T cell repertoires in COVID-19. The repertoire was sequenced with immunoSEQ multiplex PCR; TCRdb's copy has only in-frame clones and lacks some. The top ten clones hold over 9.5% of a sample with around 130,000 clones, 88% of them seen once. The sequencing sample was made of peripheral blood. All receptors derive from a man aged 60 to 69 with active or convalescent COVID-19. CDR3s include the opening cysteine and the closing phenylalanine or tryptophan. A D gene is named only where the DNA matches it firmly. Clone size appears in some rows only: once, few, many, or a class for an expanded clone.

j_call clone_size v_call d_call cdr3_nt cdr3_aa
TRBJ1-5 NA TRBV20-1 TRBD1 TGCAGTGCTAGTATCGGGACAGGCTATCAGCCCCAGCATTTT CSASIGTGYQPQHF
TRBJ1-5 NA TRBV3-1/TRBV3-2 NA TGTGCCAGCAGCCAGTATTCGGGGGGGCAGCCCCAGCATTTT CASSQYSGGQPQHF
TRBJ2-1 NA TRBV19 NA TGTGCCAGTAGTACCCAGGGGGGCCATGAGCAGTTCTTC CASSTQGGHEQFF
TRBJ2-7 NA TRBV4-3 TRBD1 TGCGCCAGCAGCCAAGCCGGGACAGGGGCCTACGAGCAGTACTTC CASSQAGTGAYEQYF
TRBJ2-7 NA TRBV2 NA TGTGCCAGCAGTGTGGGCCCCGCCTACGAGCAGTACTTC CASSVGPAYEQYF
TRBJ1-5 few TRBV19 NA TGTGCCAGTAGTATAGTAACAGGAGGGCGCAATCAGCCCCAGCATTTT CASSIVTGGRNQPQHF
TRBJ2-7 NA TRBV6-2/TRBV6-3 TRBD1 TGTGCCAGCAGCCGACAGGGGGGCGGCTACGAGCAGTACTTC CASSRQGGGYEQYF
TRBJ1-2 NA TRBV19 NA TGTGCCAGTAGTGGGACACTCAGGAACTATGGCTACACCTTC CASSGTLRNYGYTF
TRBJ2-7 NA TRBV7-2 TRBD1 TGTGCCAGCAGCCGGGACAGACTTTACGAGCAGTACTTC CASSRDRLYEQYF
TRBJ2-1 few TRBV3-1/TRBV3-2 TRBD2 TGTGCCAGCAGCCGCAGAGTAGCGGGAGGGAATAGGAATGAGCAGTTCTTC CASSRRVAGGNRNEQFF
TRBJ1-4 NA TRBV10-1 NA TGCGCCAGCAGTGACAGCGGTTCTAATGAAAAACTGTTTTTT CASSDSGSNEKLFF
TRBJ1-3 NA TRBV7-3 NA TGTGCCAGCAGCTTAAGTCCACGGTCCTCTGGAAACACCATATATTTT CASSLSPRSSGNTIYF
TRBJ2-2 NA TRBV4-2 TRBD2 TGTGCCAGCAGCCAAGATACAGAGGCGGGAGGGCTCATTTGGGAGCTGTTTTTT CASSQDTEAGGLIWELFF
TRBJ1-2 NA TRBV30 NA TGTGCCTGGAGTGCCGGGACACCTAACAGCTACACCTTC CAWSAGTPNSYTF
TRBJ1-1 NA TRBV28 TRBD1 TGTGCCAGCAGACCCCCGACAGGGGTGAACACTGAAGCTTTCTTT CASRPPTGVNTEAFF
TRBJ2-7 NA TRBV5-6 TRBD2 TGTGCCAGCGCGGGCAGCGGGAGGGCCTTTGAGCAGTACTTC CASAGSGRAFEQYF
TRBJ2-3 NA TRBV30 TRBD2 TGTGCCTGGAGTGTCCTAAGGACTAGCGGGAGCACAGATACGCAGTATTTT CAWSVLRTSGSTDTQYF
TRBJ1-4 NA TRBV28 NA TGTGCCAGCAGTTTTCGTCGACAGTTCTCAACTAATGAAAAACTGTTTTTT CASSFRRQFSTNEKLFF
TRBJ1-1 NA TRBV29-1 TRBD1 TGCAGCGTTGCCCGCTTACAGGGGTTGGCGGCGAACACTGAAGCTTTCTTT CSVARLQGLAANTEAFF
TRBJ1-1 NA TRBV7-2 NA TGTGCCAGCAGCCCCCCGGGGGGCACTGAAGCTTTCTTT CASSPPGGTEAFF
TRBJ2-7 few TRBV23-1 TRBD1 TGCGCCAGCAGTCAAGAGGGGACAGGGGTAAACTACGAGCAGTACTTC CASSQEGTGVNYEQYF
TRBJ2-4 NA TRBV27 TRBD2 TGTGCCAGCAGTTTGGGGACTAGCGGGAGTATAAACATTCAGTACTTC CASSLGTSGSINIQYF
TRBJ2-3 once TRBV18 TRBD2 TGTGCCAGCTCAACTAGCGGGATGACAGATACGCAGTATTTT CASSTSGMTDTQYF
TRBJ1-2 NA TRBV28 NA TGTGCCAGCAGTCCGATACAGGGAAACTATGGCTACACCTTC CASSPIQGNYGYTF
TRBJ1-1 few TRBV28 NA TGTGCCAGCAAACAAACGAACACTGAAGCTTTCTTT CASKQTNTEAFF
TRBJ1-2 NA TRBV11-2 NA TGTGCCAGCAGCTTAGGTCCAGGCTTGAGTGGCTACACCTTC CASSLGPGLSGYTF
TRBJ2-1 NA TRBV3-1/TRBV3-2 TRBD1 TGTGCCAGCAGATCTAAAGGACAGGGCTCCTACAATGAGCAGTTCTTC CASRSKGQGSYNEQFF
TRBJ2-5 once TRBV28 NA TGTGCCAGCAGTCCCCTCCTATTATTCCAAGAGACCCAGTACTTC CASSPLLLFQETQYF
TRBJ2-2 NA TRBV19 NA TGTGCCAGTAGTATTTCGGGGAAGGGGGAGCTGTTTTTT CASSISGKGELFF
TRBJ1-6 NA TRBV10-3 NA TGTGCCATCAGTGATCCCTCCGGACAGCTCTATAATTCACCCCTCCACTTT CAISDPSGQLYNSPLHF
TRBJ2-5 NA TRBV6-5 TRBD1 TGTGCCAGCAGTTTCGGGACAGGGGAGGGAGAGACCCAGTACTTC CASSFGTGEGETQYF
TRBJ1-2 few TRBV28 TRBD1 TGTGCCAGCAGTGGACAGGGGCTCCCTAACTATGGCTACACCTTC CASSGQGLPNYGYTF
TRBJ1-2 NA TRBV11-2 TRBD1 TGTGCCAGCAGCTTGGGACAGGGGGTGGATGGCTACACCTTC CASSLGQGVDGYTF
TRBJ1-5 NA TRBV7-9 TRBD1 TGTGCCAGCAGTTTGGACAGGGGGAATCAGCCCCAGCATTTT CASSLDRGNQPQHF
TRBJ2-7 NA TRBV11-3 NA TGTGCCAGCAGCTTAGGATCAGACTTGTACTACGAGCAGTACTTC CASSLGSDLYYEQYF
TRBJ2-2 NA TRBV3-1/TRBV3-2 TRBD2 TGTGCCAGCAGCCCCAGACGGACTAGCGGGAGGACCGGGGAGCTGTTTTTT CASSPRRTSGRTGELFF
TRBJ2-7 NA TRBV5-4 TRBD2 TGTGCCAGCAGCACGGGACTAGCGGGACCATCCTACGAGCAGTACTTC CASSTGLAGPSYEQYF
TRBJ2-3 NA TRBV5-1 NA TGCGCCAGCAGCACCGGGACTCCGCGGGACGCAGATACGCAGTATTTT CASSTGTPRDADTQYF
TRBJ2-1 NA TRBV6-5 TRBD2 TGTGCCAGCAGTTCCACCGGGACTAGGGCGTATGAGCAGTTCTTC CASSSTGTRAYEQFF
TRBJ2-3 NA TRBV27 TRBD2 TGTGCCAGCAGCCGCGCGGGGGTAGCGGGAGGGCCTAACACAGATACGCAGTATTTT CASSRAGVAGGPNTDTQYF